This T cell receptor (beta chain) appears in the sequencing data of a study of T cells in Graves' hyperthyroidism and ophthalmopathy (dated by TCRdb to about 2019). With respect to the entire study: Peripheral blood samples were taken at the time of initial diagnosis, prior to any treatment. A discovery cohort of 95 to 100 patients, roughly 40 with Graves' ophthalmopathy and 55 to 65 with stable Graves' hyperthyroidism, was used to find distinguishing TCR V-J signatures. Prospective prediction of ophthalmopathy was tested in an independent validation cohort consisting of some 18 hyperthyroidism patients and around 17 patients who later progressed to ophthalmopathy. The approximately 98 discovery patients were randomly divided into training and test sets at a 7:3 ratio. The study also compared thyroid tissue and blood T-cell repertoires from a handful of Graves' hyperthyroidism patients. Once sampling was done, hyperthyroidism patients were given methimazole at a starting dose of 30 mg daily, whereas ophthalmopathy patients were given high-dose intravenous methylprednisolone. According to the paper, TCR Vbeta CDR3 sequencing was carried out on 135 peripheral blood samples, which came from more than 40 ophthalmopathy, around 75 hyperthyroidism and roughly 17 progressor patients. General conclusions and limits of the study: Most expanded thyroid clonotypes (frequency above 0.001) were also detected in blood, suggesting blood repertoires may reflect thyroid immune responses. During validation, the model predicted progression to ophthalmopathy a median of approximately 6 months ahead of onset, with around 65% sensitivity and about 75% specificity. A model built on a 13 V-J signature distinguished ophthalmopathy from stable hyperthyroidism, reaching over 85% sensitivity and under 84% specificity in cross-validation and 80%/75% in testing. No statistical method was used to set the sample size in advance, and investigators knew the group allocation.

With regard to this clonotype: The clone's antigen remains unknown. Within one base of it there is no much larger clone, and no base qualities were kept.

Ophthalmopathy patients had moderately to severely active disease, Clinical Activity Score of at least 3, NOSPECS grade of at least 4, and duration under 3 months. Patients with uncontrolled infections, other autoimmune diseases, pregnancy or lactation were excluded. Diagnoses relied on clinical symptoms, serum thyroxine and TRAb, thyroid ultrasound and orbital computed tomography. Ficoll-Paque density gradient centrifugation was used to isolate PBMCs from approximately 11 ml of fresh peripheral blood. Total RNA was extracted using Trizol reagent, and RNA quality was assessed on an Agilent 2100 Bioanalyzer. The TCR beta CDR3 regions were amplified from RNA transcripts. The TCR CDR3 was subjected to a first round of RT-PCR using the HTBI primer set and the Qiagen OneStep RT-PCR kit. Libraries were constructed in a second round of multiplex PCR, after which size selection and purification were performed. The libraries were sequenced on an Illumina HiSeq2000 using paired-end 100 bp reads. As for the original processing: SOAPnuke was used to process the raw data, with reads discarded if the reads contained adapters or uncalled bases, had a mean Phred below 15, or lacked an exact constant-primer or identifier match. COPE v1.2.5 was used to merge high-quality paired reads, and clonotypes were defined as unique nucleotide sequences. MiTCR v1.1 was used to align the clonotypes against IMGT TRBV, TRBD and TRBJ reference segments. The analysis included only V-J combinations with a frequency above 0.0001, which together covered 99% to 99.2% of the repertoires. The TCS score was defined as F50 (clonal expansion) divided by E x V (chaos), with BLOSUM62-based TCRdist calculated between CDR3 peptides within each V-J. Welch's t-statistics and random forest reduced approximately 520 V-J features to around 14, which were used in a naive Bayes classifier (R e1071). TCRdb applied fastp at Q25 and MiXCR to the public reads, then kept only in-frame beta chains. When rows share a CDR3 protein, they turn into one entry using the most common DNA and genes. None of the V and J calls come from the authors' own analysis; TCRdb made them. The table for this sample lists a few hundred thousand distinct CDR3 sequences; roughly an eighth of them were counted only once. The ten largest account for around 32% of the sample.

Including the terminal cysteine and phenylalanine, the CDR3 comprises 17 residues. Kept here is only the CDR3 DNA, which spans 51 bases and is read in frame from base 1. From the germline V gene, CDR1 is KGHSH and CDR2 is LQKENI. V gives up 1 base and J gives up 2 bases, and the segment between their germline ends measures 18 bases. The source material was blood. This clonotype originated in a woman aged 40 to 50 with Graves' ophthalmopathy. This chain joins TRBV18 to TRBJ2-7; a tentative D match to TRBD2 spans 6 bases. The bases read TGTGCCAGCTCACCACAAGCTAGCGTTGAACGGCCCTACGAGCAGTACTTC. This translates into CASSPQASVERPYEQYF.